These T cell receptor beta chains were read from a single sample in a study of blood T cell repertoires in COVID-19. Here immunoSEQ multiplex PCR was the method, and the copy in TCRdb shows in-frame clones only, minus some. This sample carries 200,000 or so clones, around 81% of them seen once, and the ten largest clones take 4.5% to 7%. The sequenced sample was peripheral blood. These receptors came from a woman in her seventies with acute or convalescent COVID-19. Both conserved end residues are part of each CDR3. A D gene is named only where the DNA matches it firmly. Clone size is stated in some rows and not others, as once, few, many or a class when expanded.

NA,TRBD1,TRBJ2-3,TRBV28,CAISTGTGDRDTQYF,TGTGCCATTTCGACCGGGACAGGAGATAGAGATACGCAGTATTTT
once,TRBD1,TRBJ1-5,TRBV2,CASSPGQGDQPQHF,TGTGCCAGCAGCCCGGGACAGGGGGATCAGCCCCAGCATTTT
NA,NA,TRBJ1-3,TRBV21-1,CASNNGGEGSGGNTIYF,TGTGCCAGCAACAACGGCGGGGAGGGTTCGGGTGGAAACACCATATATTTT
NA,NA,TRBJ2-3,TRBV27,CASSYQGRDTDTQYF,TGTGCCAGCAGTTATCAGGGCAGGGACACAGATACGCAGTATTTT
NA,TRBD1,TRBJ2-5,TRBV9,CASSGWPSGTEETQYF,TGTGCCAGCAGCGGGTGGCCTTCCGGGACAGAAGAGACCCAGTACTTC
NA,NA,TRBJ2-1,TRBV5-5,CASSFLATQNEQFF,TGTGCCAGCAGCTTTTTGGCTACACAGAATGAGCAGTTCTTC
few,NA,TRBJ1-6,TRBV15,CATSRSLENSPLHF,TGTGCCACCAGCAGGAGCCTTGAAAATTCACCCCTCCACTTT
NA,TRBD1,TRBJ2-3,TRBV28,CASTDRGDTQYF,TGTGCCAGCACAGACAGGGGGGATACGCAGTATTTT
NA,NA,TRBJ1-6,TRBV6-5,CASSASRQGTSPLHF,TGTGCCAGCAGCGCAAGCCGCCAGGGGACTTCACCCCTCCACTTT
NA,NA,TRBJ1-2,TRBV3-1/TRBV3-2,CASSQAPRGGNYGYTF,TGTGCCAGCAGCCAAGCACCTCGGGGAGGAAACTATGGCTACACCTTC
once,TRBD2,TRBJ2-7,TRBV5-1,CASSLDGGRTHYEQYF,TGCGCCAGCAGCTTGGACGGCGGGAGGACTCACTACGAGCAGTACTTC
NA,TRBD2,TRBJ2-1,TRBV5-1,CASSSGTSDSGEQFF,TGCGCCAGCAGCTCCGGGACTAGCGACAGCGGGGAGCAGTTCTTC
NA,NA,TRBJ1-1,TRBV10-3,CGSRVGTEAFF,TGCGGGTCCAGGGTGGGCACTGAAGCTTTCTTT
NA,NA,TRBJ1-2,TRBV6-5,CASSYSVSGSGYTF,TGTGCCAGCAGTTACTCGGTTTCCGGGAGTGGCTACACCTTC
NA,TRBD2,TRBJ2-3,TRBV2,CASSERERTDTQYF,TGTGCCAGCAGTGAGCGGGAGCGCACAGATACGCAGTATTTT
once,TRBD1,TRBJ2-5,TRBV24-1,CAIGAGGSETQYF,TGTGCCATAGGGGCAGGGGGATCCGAGACCCAGTACTTC
NA,TRBD2,TRBJ2-2,TRBV5-1,CASSTQLAVQGLFF,TGCGCCAGCAGCACGCAACTAGCGGTCCAAGGGCTGTTTTTT
NA,NA,TRBJ1-5,TRBV9,CASSVSGDQPQHF,TGTGCCAGCAGCGTCTCCGGGGATCAGCCCCAGCATTTT
NA,NA,TRBJ2-2,TRBV5-6,CASSLASFGELFF,TGTGCCAGCAGCTTGGCCTCTTTCGGGGAGCTGTTTTTT
NA,NA,TRBJ2-6,TRBV24-1,CATSDPDGTSGGANVLTF,TGTGCCACCAGTGACCCCGACGGAACCTCGGGGGGGGCCAACGTCCTGACTTTC
NA,NA,TRBJ2-5,TRBV20-1,CSASRDQETQYF,TGCAGTGCTAGTAGAGACCAAGAGACCCAGTACTTC
NA,TRBD1,TRBJ2-5,TRBV11-2,CASSHRRGLQETQYF,TGTGCCAGCAGCCACCGCAGGGGGCTACAGGAGACCCAGTACTTC
NA,NA,TRBJ1-2,TRBV3-1/TRBV3-2,CASSQYRVGRNYGYTF,TGTGCCAGCAGCCAATACAGAGTGGGCAGGAACTATGGCTACACCTTC
NA,NA,TRBJ1-1,TRBV7-3,CASSLLGGNTEAFF,TGTGCCAGCAGCCTGTTGGGGGGGAACACTGAAGCTTTCTTT
NA,TRBD1,TRBJ1-2,TRBV3-1/TRBV3-2,CASSQEPSSGTGAF,TGTGCCAGCAGCCAAGAACCGAGCTCCGGGACAGGGGCTTTC
NA,TRBD1,TRBJ1-2,TRBV28,CASSYIKVAGQGNGYTF,TGTGCCAGCAGCTACATCAAAGTCGCAGGACAGGGGAATGGCTACACCTTC
NA,TRBD1,TRBJ1-2,TRBV15,CATSSGGQGNYGYTF,TGTGCCACCAGCAGTGGTGGACAGGGGAACTATGGCTACACCTTC
NA,TRBD2,TRBJ2-1,TRBV5-1,CASSLGLAGVNEQFF,TGCGCCAGCAGCTTGGGACTAGCGGGAGTTAATGAGCAGTTCTTC
NA,NA,TRBJ2-1,TRBV6-5,CASSPFSYNEQFF,TGTGCCAGCAGCCCCTTCAGCTACAATGAGCAGTTCTTC
NA,TRBD1,TRBJ1-1,TRBV30,CAWATGTEAFF,TGTGCCTGGGCGACAGGGACTGAAGCTTTCTTT
NA,NA,TRBJ2-7,TRBV20-1,CSASNRASYEQYF,TGCAGTGCTAGTAACAGGGCCTCCTACGAGCAGTACTTC
NA,TRBD1,TRBJ1-2,TRBV5-4,CASSPAGTAHGYTF,TGTGCCAGCAGCCCCGCTGGGACAGCCCATGGCTACACCTTC
NA,TRBD1,TRBJ1-1,TRBV3-1/TRBV3-2,CASSQGDRVAFF,TGTGCCAGCAGCCAAGGGGACAGGGTGGCTTTCTTT
NA,NA,TRBJ2-4,TRBV9,CASSVGRENIQYF,TGTGCCAGCAGCGTAGGCAGGGAAAACATTCAGTACTTC
NA,NA,TRBJ2-7,TRBV7-8,CASSLGTASYEQYF,TGTGCCAGCAGCTTGGGCACAGCCTCCTACGAGCAGTACTTC
NA,TRBD1,TRBJ2-7,TRBV7-3,CASSLGTGAYEQYF,TGTGCCAGCAGCCTGGGGACAGGGGCCTACGAGCAGTACTTC
NA,NA,TRBJ2-1,TRBV7-9,CASSYQGTTIHEQFF,TGTGCCAGCAGCTACCAGGGGACGACAATCCATGAGCAGTTCTTC
few,NA,TRBJ2-1,TRBV10-2,CASSELMGDEQFF,TGCGCCAGCAGTGAATTGATGGGCGATGAGCAGTTCTTC
NA,TRBD1,TRBJ1-2,TRBV13,CASSPRDRGANYGYTF,TGTGCCAGCAGCCCCCGGGACAGGGGAGCTAACTATGGCTACACCTTC
NA,NA,TRBJ1-4,TRBV25-1,CASSPRDSLGEKLFF,TGTGCCAGCAGCCCTCGCGACAGCCTAGGGGAAAAACTGTTTTTT
NA,TRBD1,TRBJ1-4,TRBV9,CASSAEDREKLFF,TGTGCCAGCAGCGCTGAGGACAGGGAAAAACTGTTTTTT
few,TRBD1,TRBJ2-7,TRBV5-5,CASSLTGGEQYF,TGTGCCAGCAGCTTGACAGGGGGCGAGCAGTACTTC
NA,TRBD1,TRBJ1-2,TRBV11-2,CASSQTGDHGYTF,TGTGCCAGCAGCCAAACAGGGGACCATGGCTACACCTTC
NA,NA,TRBJ1-4,TRBV27,CASSLVSAGAHEKLFF,TGTGCCAGCAGTTTAGTTTCGGCAGGGGCGCATGAAAAACTGTTTTTT
NA,NA,TRBJ1-1,TRBV20-1,CSAPFLSEAFF,TGCAGTGCCCCCTTTCTCTCTGAAGCTTTCTTT
NA,TRBD1,TRBJ2-2,TRBV5-1,CASSKAGQGTGELFF,TGCGCCAGCAGCAAAGCCGGACAGGGCACCGGGGAGCTGTTTTTT
NA,NA,TRBJ2-7,TRBV28,CASSGGTVVFEQYF,TGTGCCAGCAGCGGCGGGACCGTAGTATTCGAGCAGTACTTC
NA,NA,TRBJ2-3,TRBV28,CASSRGLKTDTQYF,TGTGCCAGCAGTCGCGGACTCAAAACAGATACGCAGTATTTT
NA,TRBD1,TRBJ2-5,TRBV6-6,CATSAGQGKETQYF,TGTGCCACCTCGGCGGGACAGGGGAAAGAGACCCAGTACTTC
NA,NA,TRBJ2-5,TRBV29-1,CSVEEQGLETQYF,TGCAGCGTAGAAGAACAGGGCCTGGAGACCCAGTACTTC
NA,TRBD2,TRBJ2-7,TRBV5-4,CASSSLAGGYEQYF,TGTGCCAGCAGCTCACTAGCGGGAGGCTACGAGCAGTACTTC
NA,NA,TRBJ1-2,TRBV28,CASSFSGSNYGYTF,TGTGCCAGCAGTTTTTCAGGTTCTAACTATGGCTACACCTTC
NA,NA,TRBJ1-2,TRBV5-4,CASSSRTASFGYTF,TGTGCCAGCAGCTCCCGGACAGCCTCCTTTGGCTACACCTTC
NA,TRBD2,TRBJ2-1,TRBV29-1,CSVEVGGSEQFF,TGCAGCGTTGAAGTGGGGGGGAGTGAGCAGTTCTTC
NA,TRBD2,TRBJ2-4,TRBV11-2,CASSLAGVENIQYF,TGTGCCAGCAGTTTAGCGGGAGTCGAAAACATTCAGTACTTC
NA,TRBD1,TRBJ1-1,TRBV3-1/TRBV3-2,CASSQDRGDRGLEAFF,TGTGCCAGCAGCCAAGATCGGGGGGACAGGGGACTGGAAGCTTTCTTT
NA,TRBD1,TRBJ1-2,TRBV30,CAWRTLTGVNYGYTF,TGTGCCTGGAGGACCCTGACAGGGGTTAACTATGGCTACACCTTC
few,TRBD2,TRBJ2-7,TRBV5-1,CASSLGGLAGAEQYF,TGCGCCAGCAGCTTGGGAGGGCTAGCGGGAGCTGAGCAGTACTTC
NA,TRBD1,TRBJ2-1,TRBV24-1,CATSDQDRDEQFF,TGTGCCACCAGTGATCAAGACAGGGATGAGCAGTTCTTC
NA,NA,TRBJ2-2,TRBV15,CATRGDITGELFF,TGTGCCACCAGAGGGGATATCACCGGGGAGCTGTTTTTT